This is a list of T cell receptor beta chains from one sample in a study of blood T cell repertoires in COVID-19. The protocol was immunoSEQ multiplex PCR, while the TCRdb copy is restricted to in-frame clones and leaves out a portion. The table has approximately 200,000 clones, around four fifths seen once; the top ten hold about 9%. Input material: PBMCs or T cells enriched from blood (not recorded which). The receptor set was obtained from a middle-aged man who had recovered from COVID-19. The CDR3 runs from the conserved cysteine through the conserved F or W. Fields, in order: clone size, CDR3 length, V gene, J gene, D gene, CDR3 DNA, CDR3 protein. D genes are given only for firm matches. For some rows the clone size is stated as once, few or many, or as a class when expanded; others skip it.

-,15,TRBV19,TRBJ1-5,-,TGTGCCAGTAGTATAGCGAGGTATGAGAGGCAGCCCCAGCATTTT,CASSIARYERQPQHF
-,14,TRBV18,TRBJ1-2,TRBD1,TGTGCCAGCTCTTCGGGACAGGGAAACTATGGCTACACCTTC,CASSSGQGNYGYTF
-,13,TRBV9,TRBJ2-1,-,TGTGCCAGCAGCGTAGGTGGGGCGAATGAGCAGTTCTTC,CASSVGGANEQFF
once,13,TRBV19,TRBJ2-7,TRBD2,TGTGCCAGTACCAATGCCGGGAGGTACGAGCAGTACTTC,CASTNAGRYEQYF
-,13,TRBV27,TRBJ1-1,-,TGTGCCAGCAGTTTCCTTGAGGGGAGGAAAGCTTTCTTT,CASSFLEGRKAFF
-,12,TRBV7-3,TRBJ1-5,TRBD1,TGTGCCAGCAGCGCGACAGGGGGCCCCCAGCATTTT,CASSATGGPQHF
-,14,TRBV6-5,TRBJ2-3,TRBD1,TGTGCCAGCAATTTGGGACAGACCACAGATACGCAGTATTTT,CASNLGQTTDTQYF
-,16,TRBV4-2,TRBJ1-2,TRBD1,TGTGCCAGCAGCCTCCAGCCGGGACAGATCCAATATGGCTACACCTTC,CASSLQPGQIQYGYTF
-,17,TRBV6-2/TRBV6-3,TRBJ1-5,TRBD1,TGTGCCAGCACCCCATCGATCCGGACAGGGGGCAATCAGCCCCAGCATTTT,CASTPSIRTGGNQPQHF
-,17,TRBV24-1,TRBJ2-5,TRBD2,TGTGCCACCAGTGACTCCCGACTAGCGGGAGTGGATGAGACCCAGTACTTC,CATSDSRLAGVDETQYF
-,13,TRBV29-1,TRBJ2-5,TRBD2,TGCAGCGTTGACCTACTAGCGGGAGAGACCCAGTACTTC,CSVDLLAGETQYF
-,17,TRBV4-1,TRBJ1-3,-,TGCGCCAGCAGCCAAGAAGGGGTCCAGGGGAACAGAAACACCATATATTTT,CASSQEGVQGNRNTIYF
-,12,TRBV9,TRBJ2-1,-,TGTGCCAGCGGACCCCCAGGGTTCAAGAGGTTCTTC,CASGPPGFKRFF
-,17,TRBV5-4,TRBJ2-7,TRBD2,TGTGCCAGCAGCTTGCGGCTTGGGACTAGCCTACCCTACGAGCAGTACTTC,CASSLRLGTSLPYEQYF
-,16,TRBV18,TRBJ2-5,TRBD2,TGTGCCAGCTCACTACTCCTCGCTAGCGGACAAGAGACCCAGTACTTC,CASSLLLASGQETQYF
-,13,TRBV29-1,TRBJ1-2,TRBD1,TGCAGCGTAAATAGACAGGGAAGCTATGGCTACACCTTC,CSVNRQGSYGYTF
-,11,TRBV20-1,TRBJ2-7,TRBD2,TGCAGTACCGGGACTAGCGGCGAGCAGTACTTC,CSTGTSGEQYF